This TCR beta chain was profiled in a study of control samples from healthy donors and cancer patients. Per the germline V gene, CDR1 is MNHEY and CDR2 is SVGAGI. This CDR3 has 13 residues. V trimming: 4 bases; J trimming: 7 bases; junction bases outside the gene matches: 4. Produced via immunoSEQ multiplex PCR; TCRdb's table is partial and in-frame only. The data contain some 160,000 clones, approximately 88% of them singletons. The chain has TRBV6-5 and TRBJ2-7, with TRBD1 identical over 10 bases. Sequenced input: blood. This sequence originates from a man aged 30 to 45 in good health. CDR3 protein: CASSWDRGSEQYF. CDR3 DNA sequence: TGTGCCAGCAGTTGGGACAGGGGTTCGGAGCAGTACTTC.